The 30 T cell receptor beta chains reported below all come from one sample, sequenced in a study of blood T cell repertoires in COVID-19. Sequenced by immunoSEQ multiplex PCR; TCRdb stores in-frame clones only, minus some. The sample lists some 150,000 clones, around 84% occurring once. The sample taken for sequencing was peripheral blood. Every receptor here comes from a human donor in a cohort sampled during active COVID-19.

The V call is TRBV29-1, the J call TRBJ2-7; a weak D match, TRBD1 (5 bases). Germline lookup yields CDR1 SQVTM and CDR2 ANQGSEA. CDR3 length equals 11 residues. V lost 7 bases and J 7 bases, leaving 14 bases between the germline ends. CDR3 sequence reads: CSALDSLEQYF. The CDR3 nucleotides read TGCAGCGCCCTCGACAGCTTGGAGCAGTACTTC.

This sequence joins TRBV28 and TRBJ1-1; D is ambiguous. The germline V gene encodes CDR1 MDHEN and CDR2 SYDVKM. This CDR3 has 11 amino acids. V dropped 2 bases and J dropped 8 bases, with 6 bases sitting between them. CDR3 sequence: CASSLNLEAFF. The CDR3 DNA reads TGTGCCAGCAGTTTAAATCTAGAAGCTTTCTTT.

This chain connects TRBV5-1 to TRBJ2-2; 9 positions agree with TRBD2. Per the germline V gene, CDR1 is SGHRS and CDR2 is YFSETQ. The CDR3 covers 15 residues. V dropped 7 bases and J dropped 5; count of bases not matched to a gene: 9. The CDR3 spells CASSAGGPGTGELFF. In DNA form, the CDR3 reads TGCGCCAGCTCTGCGGGGGGGCCGGGGACCGGGGAGCTGTTTTTT.

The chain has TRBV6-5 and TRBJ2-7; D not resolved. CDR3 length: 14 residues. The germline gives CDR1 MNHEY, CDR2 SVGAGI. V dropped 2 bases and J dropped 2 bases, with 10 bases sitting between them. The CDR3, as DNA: TGTGCCAGCAGTTACAAGATTGGCCCCTACGAGCAGTACTTC. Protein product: CASSYKIGPYEQYF.

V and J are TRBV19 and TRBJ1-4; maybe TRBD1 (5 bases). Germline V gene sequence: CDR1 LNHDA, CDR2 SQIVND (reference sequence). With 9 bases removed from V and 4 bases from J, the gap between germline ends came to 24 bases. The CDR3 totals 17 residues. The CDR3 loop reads CARGEGRRFEGNEKLFF. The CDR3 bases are TGTGCCAGAGGGGAGGGGCGGCGGTTTGAAGGTAATGAAAAACTGTTTTTT.

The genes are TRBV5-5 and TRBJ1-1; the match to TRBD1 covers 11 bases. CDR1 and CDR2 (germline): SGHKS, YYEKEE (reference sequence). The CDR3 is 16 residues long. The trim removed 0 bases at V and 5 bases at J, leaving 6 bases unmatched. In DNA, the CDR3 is TGTGCCAGCAGCTTGGCCGGGACAGGGGGATGGACTGAAGCTTTCTTT. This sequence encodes CASSLAGTGGWTEAFF.

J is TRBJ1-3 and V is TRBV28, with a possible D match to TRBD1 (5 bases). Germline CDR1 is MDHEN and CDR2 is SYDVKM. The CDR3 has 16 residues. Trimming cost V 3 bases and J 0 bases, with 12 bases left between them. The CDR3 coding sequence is TGTGCCAGCAGTTTGCTGGGGCCTAGCTCTGGAAACACCATATATTTT. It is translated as CASSLLGPSSGNTIYF.

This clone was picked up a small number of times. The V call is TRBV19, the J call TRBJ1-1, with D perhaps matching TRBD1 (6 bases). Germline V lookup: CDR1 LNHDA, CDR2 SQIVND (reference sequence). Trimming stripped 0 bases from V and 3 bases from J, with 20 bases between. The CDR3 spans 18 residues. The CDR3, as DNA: TGTGCCAGTAGTATAGATCCCCCAGGGGTGACATATCACACTGAAGCTTTCTTT. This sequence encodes CASSIDPPGVTYHTEAFF.

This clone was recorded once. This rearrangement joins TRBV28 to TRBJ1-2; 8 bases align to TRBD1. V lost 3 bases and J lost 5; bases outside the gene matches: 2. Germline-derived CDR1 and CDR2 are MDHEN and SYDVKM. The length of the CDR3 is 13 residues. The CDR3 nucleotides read TGTGCCAGCAGTTTGAGGACAGGGTATGGCTACACCTTC. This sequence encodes CASSLRTGYGYTF.

The CDR3 sequence is CASSLALTTAPMAYTF. The CDR3 DNA reads as TGCGCCAGCAGCTTGGCTTTAACGACAGCCCCGATGGCCTACACCTTC. The V gene is TRBV5-1, the J gene TRBJ1-2, with D possibly TRBD1 on 5 matching bases. From germline, CDR1 is SGHRS and CDR2 YFSETQ. Trimming removed 0 bases from V and 10 bases from J, with 22 bases in between. The CDR3 runs to 16 residues.

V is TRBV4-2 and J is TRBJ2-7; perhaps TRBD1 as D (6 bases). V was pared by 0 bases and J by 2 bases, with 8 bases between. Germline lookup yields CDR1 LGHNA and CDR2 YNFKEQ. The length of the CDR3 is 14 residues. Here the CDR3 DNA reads TGTGCCAGCAGCCAAGATAGGACAGCCTACGAGCAGTACTTC. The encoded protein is CASSQDRTAYEQYF.

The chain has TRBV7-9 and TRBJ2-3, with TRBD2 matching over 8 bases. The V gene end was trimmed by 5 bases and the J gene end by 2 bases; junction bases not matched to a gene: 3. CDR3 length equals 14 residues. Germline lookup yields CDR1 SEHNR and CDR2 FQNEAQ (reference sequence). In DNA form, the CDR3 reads TGTGCCAGCAGCCCGGGGGGGTCCACAGATACGCAGTATTTT. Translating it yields CASSPGGSTDTQYF.

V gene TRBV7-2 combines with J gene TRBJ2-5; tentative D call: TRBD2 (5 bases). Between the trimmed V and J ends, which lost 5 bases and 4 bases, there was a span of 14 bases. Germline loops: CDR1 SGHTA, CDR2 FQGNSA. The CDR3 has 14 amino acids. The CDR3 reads CASSPTRGIETQYF. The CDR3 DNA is TGTGCCAGCAGCCCCACGCGAGGGATAGAGACCCAGTACTTC.

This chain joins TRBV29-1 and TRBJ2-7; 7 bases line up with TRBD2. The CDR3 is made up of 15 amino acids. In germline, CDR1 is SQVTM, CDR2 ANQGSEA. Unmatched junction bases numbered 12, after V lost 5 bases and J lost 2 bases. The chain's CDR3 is CSVTGGEGSTYEQYF. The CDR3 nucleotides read TGCAGCGTTACCGGAGGGGAGGGGAGTACCTACGAGCAGTACTTC.

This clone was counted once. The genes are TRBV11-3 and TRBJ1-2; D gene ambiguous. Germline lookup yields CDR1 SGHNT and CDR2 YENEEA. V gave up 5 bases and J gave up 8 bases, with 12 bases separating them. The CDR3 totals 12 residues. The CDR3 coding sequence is TGTGCCAGCAGCCCAACCACGGGAGGCTACACCTTC. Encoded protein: CASSPTTGGYTF.

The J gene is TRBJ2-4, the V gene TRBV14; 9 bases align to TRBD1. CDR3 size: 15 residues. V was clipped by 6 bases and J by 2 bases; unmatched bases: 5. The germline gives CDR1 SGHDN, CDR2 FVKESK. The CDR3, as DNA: TGTGCCAGCAGAGGGACAGGGAGGTCCAAAAACATTCAGTACTTC. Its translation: CASRGTGRSKNIQYF.

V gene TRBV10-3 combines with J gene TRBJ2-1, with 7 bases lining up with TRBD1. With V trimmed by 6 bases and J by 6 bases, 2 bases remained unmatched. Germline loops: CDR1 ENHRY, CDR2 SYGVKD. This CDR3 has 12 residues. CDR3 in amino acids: CAIRTGSNEQFF. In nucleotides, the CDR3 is TGTGCCATCAGGACAGGGAGCAATGAGCAGTTCTTC.

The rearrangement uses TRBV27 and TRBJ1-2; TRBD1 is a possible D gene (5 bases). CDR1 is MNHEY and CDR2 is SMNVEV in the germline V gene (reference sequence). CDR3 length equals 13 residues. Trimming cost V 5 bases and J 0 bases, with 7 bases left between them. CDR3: CASSQTANYGYTF. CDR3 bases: TGTGCCAGCAGTCAGACAGCTAACTATGGCTACACCTTC.

This CDR3 reads CATSDLQPGGGYTF. The CDR3 nucleotides read TGTGCCACCAGTGATTTGCAACCAGGGGGTGGCTACACCTTC. The rearrangement links TRBV24-1 to TRBJ1-2; TRBD1 matches 7 bases. The V segment lost 0 bases and the J segment 7 bases; nucleotides outside the gene matches: 4. The CDR3 consists of 14 residues. Germline CDR1 is KGHDR and CDR2 is SFDVKD.

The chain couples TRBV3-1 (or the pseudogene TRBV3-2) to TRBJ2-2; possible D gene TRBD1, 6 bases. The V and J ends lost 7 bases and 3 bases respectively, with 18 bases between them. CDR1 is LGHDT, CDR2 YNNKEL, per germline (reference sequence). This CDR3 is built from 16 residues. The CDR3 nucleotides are TGTGCCAGCACGAAGGGCCTGGGGGCCGACACCGGGGAGCTGTTTTTT. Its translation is CASTKGLGADTGELFF.

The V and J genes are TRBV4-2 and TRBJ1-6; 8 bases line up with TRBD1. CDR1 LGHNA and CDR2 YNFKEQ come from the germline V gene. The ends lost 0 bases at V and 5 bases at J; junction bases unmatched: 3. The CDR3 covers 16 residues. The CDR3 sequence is CASSQDPGGHNSPLHF. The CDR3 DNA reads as TGTGCCAGCAGCCAAGATCCAGGGGGCCATAATTCACCCCTCCACTTT.

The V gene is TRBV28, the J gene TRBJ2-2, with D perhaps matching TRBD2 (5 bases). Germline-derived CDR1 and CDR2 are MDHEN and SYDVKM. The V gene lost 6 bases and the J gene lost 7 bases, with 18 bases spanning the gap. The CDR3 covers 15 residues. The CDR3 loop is CASSSRQRALGELFF. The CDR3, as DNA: TGTGCCAGCAGCTCCCGGCAGAGGGCTCTCGGGGAGCTGTTTTTT.

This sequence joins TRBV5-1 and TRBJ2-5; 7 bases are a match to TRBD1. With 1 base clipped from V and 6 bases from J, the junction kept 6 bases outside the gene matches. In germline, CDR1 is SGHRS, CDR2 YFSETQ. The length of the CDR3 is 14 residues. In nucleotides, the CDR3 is TGCGCCAGCAGCTTGAGTCCGACAGGGAAGACCCAGTACTTC. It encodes CASSLSPTGKTQYF.

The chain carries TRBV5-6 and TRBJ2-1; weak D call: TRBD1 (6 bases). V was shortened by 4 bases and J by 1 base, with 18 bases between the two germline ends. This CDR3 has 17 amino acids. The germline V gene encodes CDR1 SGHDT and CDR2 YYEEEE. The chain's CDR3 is CASSLNGQSPSYNEQFF. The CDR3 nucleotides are TGTGCCAGCAGCCTGAACGGACAGAGCCCTTCCTACAATGAGCAGTTCTTC.

The CDR3, as DNA: TGCGCCAGCGGGGACAGGGGTTACAATGAGCAGTTCTTC. It encodes CASGDRGYNEQFF. The rearrangement uses TRBV5-1 and TRBJ2-1; TRBD1 matches at 10 bases. V lost 7 bases, J lost 4 bases, and 2 bases stayed unmatched. Germline CDR1 is SGHRS and CDR2 is YFSETQ. CDR3 size: 13 residues.

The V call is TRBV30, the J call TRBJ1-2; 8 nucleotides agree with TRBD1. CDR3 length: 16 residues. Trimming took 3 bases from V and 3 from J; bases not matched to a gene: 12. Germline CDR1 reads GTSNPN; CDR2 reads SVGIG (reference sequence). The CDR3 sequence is CAWSPSPADRDYGYTF. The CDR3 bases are TGTGCCTGGAGCCCCTCCCCGGCGGACAGGGACTATGGCTACACCTTC.

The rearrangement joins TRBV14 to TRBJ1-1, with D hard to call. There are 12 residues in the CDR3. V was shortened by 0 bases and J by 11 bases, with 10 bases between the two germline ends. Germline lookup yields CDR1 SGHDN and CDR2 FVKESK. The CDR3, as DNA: TGTGCCAGCAGCCAAGAGGTGGGCCGGGCTTTCTTT. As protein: CASSQEVGRAFF.

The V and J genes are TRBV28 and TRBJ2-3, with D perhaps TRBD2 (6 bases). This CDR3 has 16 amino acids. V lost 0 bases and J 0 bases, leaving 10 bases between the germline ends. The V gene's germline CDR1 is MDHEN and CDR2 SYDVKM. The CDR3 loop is CASSLWRRDSTDTQYF. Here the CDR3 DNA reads TGTGCCAGCAGTTTATGGCGGCGGGATAGCACAGATACGCAGTATTTT.

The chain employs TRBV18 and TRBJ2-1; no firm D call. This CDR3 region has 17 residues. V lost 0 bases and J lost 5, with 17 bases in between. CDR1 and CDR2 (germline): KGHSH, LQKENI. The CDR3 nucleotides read TGTGCCAGCTCACCACCGAGCCAGACTTCGGTAGACAATGAGCAGTTCTTC. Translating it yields CASSPPSQTSVDNEQFF.

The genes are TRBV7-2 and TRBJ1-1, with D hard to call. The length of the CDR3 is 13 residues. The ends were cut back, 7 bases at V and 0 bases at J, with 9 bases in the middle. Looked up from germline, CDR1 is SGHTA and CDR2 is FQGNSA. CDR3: CASMRLLNTEAFF. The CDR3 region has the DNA TGTGCCAGCATGCGCTTATTGAACACTGAAGCTTTCTTT.